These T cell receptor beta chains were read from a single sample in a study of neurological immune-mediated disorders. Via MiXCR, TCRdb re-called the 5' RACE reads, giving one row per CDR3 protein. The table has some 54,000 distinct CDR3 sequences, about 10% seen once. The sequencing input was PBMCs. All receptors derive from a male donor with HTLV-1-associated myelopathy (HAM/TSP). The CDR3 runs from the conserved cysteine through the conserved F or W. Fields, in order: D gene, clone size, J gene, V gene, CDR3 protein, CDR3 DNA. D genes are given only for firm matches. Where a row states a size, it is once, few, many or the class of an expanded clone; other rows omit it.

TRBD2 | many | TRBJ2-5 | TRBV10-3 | CAISESGGEETQYF | TGTGCCATCAGTGAGTCGGGAGGGGAAGAGACCCAGTACTTC
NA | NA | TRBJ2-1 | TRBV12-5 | CASGIRGFDEQFF | TGTGCTAGTGGGATCAGGGGATTCGATGAGCAGTTCTTC
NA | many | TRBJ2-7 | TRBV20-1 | CSARVDPPVREQYF | TGCAGTGCTAGAGTTGACCCCCCCGTAAGGGAGCAGTACTTC
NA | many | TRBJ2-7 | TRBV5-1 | CASRTGTVYTNYEQYF | TGCGCCAGCAGGACCGGGACGGTCTACACTAACTACGAGCAGTACTTC
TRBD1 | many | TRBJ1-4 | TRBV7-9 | CASSWGQGGVTNEKLFF | TGTGCCAGCAGCTGGGGCCAAGGGGGCGTGACTAATGAAAAACTGTTTTTT
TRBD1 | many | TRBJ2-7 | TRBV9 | CASSVGHRGKKNEQYF | TGTGCCAGCAGCGTAGGCCACAGGGGGAAGAAAAACGAGCAGTACTTC
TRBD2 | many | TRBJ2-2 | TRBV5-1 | CASRSGASNTGELFF | TGCGCCAGCAGGAGCGGGGCCTCTAACACCGGGGAGCTGTTTTTT
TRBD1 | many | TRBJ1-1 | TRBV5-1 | CASSLAAGGTEAFF | TGCGCCAGCAGCTTGGCCGCAGGGGGAACTGAAGCTTTCTTT
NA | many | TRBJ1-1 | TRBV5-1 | CASRVRGGLVEAFF | TGCGCCAGCAGGGTCAGGGGAGGATTAGTTGAAGCTTTCTTT
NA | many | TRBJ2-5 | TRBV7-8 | CASSLSALPQETQYF | TGTGCCAGCAGCTTATCAGCTCTCCCCCAAGAGACCCAGTACTTC
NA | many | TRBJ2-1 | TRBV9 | CASSVGHLVSYNEQFF | TGTGCCAGCAGCGTAGGTCATTTAGTTTCCTACAATGAGCAGTTCTTC
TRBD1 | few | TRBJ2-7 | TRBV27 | CASSRGTGLPYEQYF | TGTGCCAGCAGCCGGGGGACAGGGCTCCCCTACGAGCAGTACTTC
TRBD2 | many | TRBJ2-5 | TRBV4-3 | CASSQGRTSGRKETQYF | TGCGCCAGCAGCCAAGGTCGGACTAGCGGGAGAAAAGAGACCCAGTACTTC
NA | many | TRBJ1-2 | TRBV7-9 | CASSLGVLQSTLYGYTF | TGTGCCAGCAGTCTAGGGGTTTTACAGAGTACTCTCTATGGCTACACCTTC
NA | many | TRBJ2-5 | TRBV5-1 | CASSLYLETQYF | TGCGCCAGCAGCTTGTACTTGGAGACCCAGTACTTC
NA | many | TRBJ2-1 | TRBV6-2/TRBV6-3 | CASSFRVTREQFF | TGTGCCAGCAGTTTCAGGGTAACGAGAGAGCAGTTCTTC
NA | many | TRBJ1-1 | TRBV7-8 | CASSASVVGEAFF | TGTGCCAGCAGCGCCAGCGTGGTGGGGGAAGCTTTCTTT
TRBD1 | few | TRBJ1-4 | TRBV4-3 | CASSQLPQGAGEKLFF | TGCGCCAGCAGCCAACTCCCGCAGGGGGCGGGCGAAAAACTGTTTTTT
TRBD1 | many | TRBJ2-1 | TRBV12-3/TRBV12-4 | CASSSTGGQRNEQFF | TGTGCCAGCAGTTCGACAGGGGGCCAACGGAATGAGCAGTTCTTC
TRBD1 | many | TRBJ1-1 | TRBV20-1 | CSAWGQNEAFF | TGCAGTGCTTGGGGACAGAATGAAGCTTTCTTT
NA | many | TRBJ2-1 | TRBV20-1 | CSAKLVSPQQFF | TGCAGTGCTAAACTAGTCAGCCCCCAGCAGTTCTTC
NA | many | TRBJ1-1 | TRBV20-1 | CSAREPGERGKIEAFF | TGCAGTGCTAGGGAGCCAGGGGAGCGAGGCAAGATTGAAGCTTTCTTT
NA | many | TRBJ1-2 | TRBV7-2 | CASSFGRGHGYTF | TGTGCCAGCAGCTTTGGCAGGGGACATGGCTACACCTTC
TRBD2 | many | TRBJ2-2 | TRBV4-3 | CASSLSFRLAGELFF | TGCGCCAGCAGCCTTTCATTTAGACTAGCGGGGGAGCTGTTTTTT
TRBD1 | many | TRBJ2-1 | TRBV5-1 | CASSLGTATYNEQFF | TGCGCCAGCAGCTTAGGGACAGCTACCTACAATGAGCAGTTCTTC
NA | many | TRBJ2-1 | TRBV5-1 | CASSLDGGRPGNEQFF | TGCGCCAGCAGCTTGGATGGGGGAAGGCCAGGCAATGAGCAGTTCTTC
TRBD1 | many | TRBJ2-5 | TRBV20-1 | CSAPGQQPGETQYF | TGCAGTGCCCCGGGACAGCAGCCGGGAGAGACCCAGTACTTC
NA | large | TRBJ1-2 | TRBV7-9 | CASSLSYGYTF | TGTGCCAGCAGCTTAAGTTATGGCTACACCTTC
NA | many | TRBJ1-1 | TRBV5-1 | CASSLFRNTEAFF | TGCGCCAGCAGCTTGTTTCGGAACACTGAAGCTTTCTTT
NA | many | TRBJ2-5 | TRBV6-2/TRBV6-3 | CASSYVGLETQYF | TGTGCCAGCAGTTACGTAGGGTTAGAGACCCAGTACTTC
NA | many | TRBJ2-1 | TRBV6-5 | CASSYGSSYNEQFF | TGTGCCAGCAGTTACGGGTCCTCCTACAATGAGCAGTTCTTC
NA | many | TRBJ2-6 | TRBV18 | CASSPRIVSSGANVLTF | TGTGCCAGCTCACCGCGGATCGTGAGCTCTGGGGCCAACGTCCTGACTTTC
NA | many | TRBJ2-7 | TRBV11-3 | CASSLDGGTTEQYF | TGTGCCAGCAGCTTAGATGGCGGGACCACCGAGCAGTACTTC
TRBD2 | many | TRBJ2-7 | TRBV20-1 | CSVPPSGGRYEQYF | TGCAGTGTCCCACCTAGCGGGGGAAGGTACGAGCAGTACTTC
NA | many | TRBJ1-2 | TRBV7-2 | CASSFVGGYTF | TGTGCCAGCAGCTTTGTCGGTGGCTACACCTTC
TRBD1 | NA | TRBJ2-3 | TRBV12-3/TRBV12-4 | CASSRDRGLGDTQYF | TGTGCCAGCAGCCGGGACAGGGGGCTGGGAGATACGCAGTATTTT
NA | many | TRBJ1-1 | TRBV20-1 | CSEFDSLLMNTEAFF | TGCAGTGAATTCGACAGCCTACTGATGAACACTGAAGCTTTCTTT
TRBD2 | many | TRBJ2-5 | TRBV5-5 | CASSLVAGSQETQYF | TGTGCCAGCAGCTTGGTAGCGGGTTCTCAAGAGACCCAGTACTTC
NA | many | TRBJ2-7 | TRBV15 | CATSIDSGAYEQYF | TGTGCCACCAGCATCGACAGTGGGGCCTACGAGCAGTACTTC
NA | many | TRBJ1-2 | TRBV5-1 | CASSPDGENGGGYTF | TGCGCCAGCAGCCCGGACGGGGAGAATGGAGGAGGCTACACCTTC
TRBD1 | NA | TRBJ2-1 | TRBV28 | CASSSGGWNEQFF | TGTGCCAGCAGTTCAGGGGGCTGGAATGAGCAGTTCTTC
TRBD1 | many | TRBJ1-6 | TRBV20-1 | CSARDGQGAYSPLHF | TGCAGTGCTAGAGATGGGCAGGGGGCTTATTCACCCCTCCACTTT
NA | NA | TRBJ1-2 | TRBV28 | CASSFWAYGYTF | TGTGCCAGCAGTTTTTGGGCCTATGGCTACACCTTC
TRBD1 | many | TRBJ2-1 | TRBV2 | CASSRDSSSYNEQFF | TGTGCCAGCAGTCGGGACAGCAGCTCCTACAATGAGCAGTTCTTC
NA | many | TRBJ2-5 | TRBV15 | CATSRVGGETQYF | TGTGCCACCAGCAGAGTCGGGGGAGAGACCCAGTACTTC
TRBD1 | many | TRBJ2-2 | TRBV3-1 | CASSLTEQGTGELFF | TGTGCCAGCAGCCTTACGGAACAGGGGACCGGGGAGCTGTTTTTT
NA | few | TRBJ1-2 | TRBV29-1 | CSVLGGGYGYTF | TGCAGCGTTTTGGGGGGGGGCTATGGCTACACCTTC
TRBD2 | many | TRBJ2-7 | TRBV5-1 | CASSAGTRGGEQYF | TGCGCCAGCAGCGCCGGGACTAGAGGGGGCGAGCAGTACTTC
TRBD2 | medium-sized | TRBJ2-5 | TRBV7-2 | CASSLAGGYQETQYF | TGTGCCAGCAGCTTAGCGGGGGGGTACCAAGAGACCCAGTACTTC
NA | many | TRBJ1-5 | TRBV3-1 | CASSRGARQPQHF | TGTGCCAGCAGCCGTGGGGCAAGACAGCCCCAGCATTTT